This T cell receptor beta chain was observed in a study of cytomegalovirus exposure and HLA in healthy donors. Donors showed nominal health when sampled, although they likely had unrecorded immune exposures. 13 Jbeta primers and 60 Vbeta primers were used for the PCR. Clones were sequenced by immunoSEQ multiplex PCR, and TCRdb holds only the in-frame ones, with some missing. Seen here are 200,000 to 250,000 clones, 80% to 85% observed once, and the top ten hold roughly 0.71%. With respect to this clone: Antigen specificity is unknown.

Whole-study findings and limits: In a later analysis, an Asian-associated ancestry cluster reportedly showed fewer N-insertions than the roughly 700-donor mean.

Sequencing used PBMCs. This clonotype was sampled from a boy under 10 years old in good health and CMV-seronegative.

CDR3: CASSVGGVDFDEQFF. The DNA of the CDR3 is TGTGCCAGCAGCGTAGGGGGCGTCGACTTCGATGAGCAGTTCTTC. This chain links TRBV9 with TRBJ2-1; a weak D match, TRBD1 (5 bases). Trimming took off 0 bases at V and 8 bases at J, with 15 bases between the two ends. This CDR3 is built from 15 residues. Germline CDR1 is SGDLS and CDR2 is YYNGEE.